This T cell receptor (beta chain) was documented in a study of primary melanoma T cells and metastatic recurrence. Trimming removed 8 bases at V and 4 bases at J, with 13 bases between. Per germline, CDR1 SGHDN and CDR2 FVKESK. The CDR3 runs 13 residues. Repertoires were generated with immunoSEQ multiplex PCR, while TCRdb's copy carries only in-frame clones and drops some. Of hundreds of clones detected, about 85% appear once; the ten largest clones hold around 9.5%. This TCR derives from a human donor with melanoma. The chain uses TRBV14 and TRBJ2-3; the D gene is possibly TRBD1 (6 bases). The sample comprised melanoma tumor tissue. CDR3 DNA sequence: TGTGCCAGCGGGTCACAGGGTTCAGATACGCAGTATTTT. This codes for CASGSQGSDTQYF.